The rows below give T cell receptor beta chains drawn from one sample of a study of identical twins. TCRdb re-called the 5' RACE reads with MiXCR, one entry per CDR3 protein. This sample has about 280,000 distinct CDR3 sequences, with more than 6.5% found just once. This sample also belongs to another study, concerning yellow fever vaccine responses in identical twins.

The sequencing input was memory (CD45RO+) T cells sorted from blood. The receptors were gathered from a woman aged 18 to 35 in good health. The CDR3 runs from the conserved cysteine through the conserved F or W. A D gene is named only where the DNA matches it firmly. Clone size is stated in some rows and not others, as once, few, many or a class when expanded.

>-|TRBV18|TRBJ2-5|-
TGTGCCAGCTCACCACCGACAGGGACGGGGGAGCAAGAGACCCAGTACTTC
CASSPPTGTGEQETQYF
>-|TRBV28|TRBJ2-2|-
TGTGCCAGCAGCATCGCAGGACGGGGGAACACCGGGGAGCTGTTTTTT
CASSIAGRGNTGELFF
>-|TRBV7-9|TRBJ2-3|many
TGTGCCAGCAGCTTAGAAGGGAATACGCAGTATTTT
CASSLEGNTQYF
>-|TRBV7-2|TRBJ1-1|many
TGTGCCAGCAGCTTAGTGATGGTGAACACTGAAGCTTTCTTT
CASSLVMVNTEAFF
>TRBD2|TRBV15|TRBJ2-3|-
TGTGCCACCAGCAGAGGACTAGCGGGGAGGACAGATACGCAGTATTTT
CATSRGLAGRTDTQYF
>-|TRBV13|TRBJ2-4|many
TGTGCCAGCAGCGGAACGGACGGACACAAAAACATTCAGTACTTC
CASSGTDGHKNIQYF
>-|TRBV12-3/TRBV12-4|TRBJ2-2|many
TGTGCCAGTACCTTCGGGACGCTAAACACCGGGGAGCTGTTTTTT
CASTFGTLNTGELFF
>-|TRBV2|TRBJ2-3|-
TGTGCCAGCAGCGAGGACTCAGGAGGGGATACGCAGTATTTT
CASSEDSGGDTQYF
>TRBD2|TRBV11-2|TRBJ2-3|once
TGTGCCAGGGGCCCCCCTAGCGGGACTAGCACAGATACGCAGTATTTT
CARGPPSGTSTDTQYF
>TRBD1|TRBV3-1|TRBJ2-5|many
TGTGCCAGCAGGGACAGGGGGACGGGAGGGTCGGCGACCCAGTACTTC
CASRDRGTGGSATQYF
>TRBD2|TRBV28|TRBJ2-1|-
TGTGCCAGCACCCCCTGGACTAGCGGGACACGGATCTACAATGAGCAGTTCTTC
CASTPWTSGTRIYNEQFF
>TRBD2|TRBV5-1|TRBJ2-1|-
TGCGCCAGCAGCTTGGTACTAGCGACCTCCAGTGAGCAGTTCTTC
CASSLVLATSSEQFF
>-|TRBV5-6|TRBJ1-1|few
TGTGCCAGCAGCTTTCTTTTGCGACAGGAAGCTTTCTTT
CASSFLLRQEAFF
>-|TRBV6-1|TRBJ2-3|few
TGTGCCAGCAATAACGGTCCAGGAGATACGCAGTATTTT
CASNNGPGDTQYF
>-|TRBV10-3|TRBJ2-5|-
TGTGCCATCAGTGACAGTCTCCAAGAGACCCAGTACTTC
CAISDSLQETQYF
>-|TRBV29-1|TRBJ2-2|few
TGCAGCGTTGATTGGCGGAACACCGGGGAGCTGTTTTTT
CSVDWRNTGELFF
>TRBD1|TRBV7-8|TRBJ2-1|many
TGTGCCAGCAGCACCCGACAGGGGAAGAGTGAGCAGTTCTTC
CASSTRQGKSEQFF
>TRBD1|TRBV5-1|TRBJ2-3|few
TGCGCCCGCAAGCCTTATAGACAGGGGAGCACAGATACGCAGTATTTT
CARKPYRQGSTDTQYF
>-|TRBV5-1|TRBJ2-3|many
TGCGCCAGCAGCTTGGTTACGGACACAGATACGCAGTATTTT
CASSLVTDTDTQYF
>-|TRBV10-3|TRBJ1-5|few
TGTGCAATCAGTGTACTAACCAATCAGCCCCAGCATTTT
CAISVLTNQPQHF
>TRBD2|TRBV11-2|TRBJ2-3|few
TGTGCCAGCAGCCATCCTAGGGGCGGCAGCGGGACCACAGATACGCAGTATTTT
CASSHPRGGSGTTDTQYF
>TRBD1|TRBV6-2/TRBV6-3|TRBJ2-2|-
TGTGCCAGCAGTTCTGTATCGACAGGGGGTACCGGGGAGCTGTTTTTT
CASSSVSTGGTGELFF
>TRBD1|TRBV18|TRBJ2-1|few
TGTGCCAGCTCACCAAAAACAGGGGCCTACAATGAGCAGTTCTTC
CASSPKTGAYNEQFF
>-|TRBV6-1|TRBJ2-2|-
TGTGCCAGCCGAGAGGGGGTTATCGGGACCGGGGAGCTGTTTTTT
CASREGVIGTGELFF
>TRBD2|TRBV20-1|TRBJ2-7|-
TGCAGTGCTCCGGGACTAGCGGGAGGGGGTCTCGACGAGCAGTACTTC
CSAPGLAGGGLDEQYF
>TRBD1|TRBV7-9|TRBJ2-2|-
TGTGCCAGCAGCGTTACGGGACAGAAGACCGGGGAGCTGTTTTTT
CASSVTGQKTGELFF
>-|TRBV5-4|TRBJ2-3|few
TGTGCCAGCAGCGCTGGAGGGTTGACAGATACGCAGTATTTT
CASSAGGLTDTQYF
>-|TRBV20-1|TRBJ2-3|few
TGCAGTGCTAGTTCGGGTGAGGGCGGATCTAGCACAGATACGCAGTATTTT
CSASSGEGGSSTDTQYF
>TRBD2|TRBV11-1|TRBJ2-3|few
TGTGCCAGCAGCGGGGGGCTGGGACTAGCGGTCGTTAGCACAGATACGCAGTATTTT
CASSGGLGLAVVSTDTQYF
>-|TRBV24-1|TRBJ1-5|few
TGTGCCACCAGTGACAGGGTGGTAGGCAATCAGCCCCAGCATTTT
CATSDRVVGNQPQHF
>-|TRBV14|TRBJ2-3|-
TGTGCCAGCAGCCAAGGGCAGGGGAGGAATGCAGATACGCAGTATTTT
CASSQGQGRNADTQYF
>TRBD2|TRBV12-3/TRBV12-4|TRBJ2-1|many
TGTGCCACCCGGCGGGGCTTAGCGGGAGCGGCGTGGAATGAGCAGTTCTTC
CATRRGLAGAAWNEQFF
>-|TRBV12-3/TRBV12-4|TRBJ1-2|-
TGTGCCAGCAGTTTGGCGGCCTCGAGCTATGGCTACACCTTC
CASSLAASSYGYTF
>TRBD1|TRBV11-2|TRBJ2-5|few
TGTGCCAGCAGCCTTACAGGGGGCGACGAGACCCAGTACTTC
CASSLTGGDETQYF
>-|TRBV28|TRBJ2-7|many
TGTGCCAGCATTGGCGGGTTTAGCTACGAGCAGTATTTC
CASIGGFSYEQYF
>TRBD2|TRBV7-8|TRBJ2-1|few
TGTGCCAGCAGCCTGACTAGCGGGGGGGCGGCTGAGCAGTTCTTC
CASSLTSGGAAEQFF
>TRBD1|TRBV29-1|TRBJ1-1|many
TGCAGCGTTGATCAGGGGGGGGGCACTGAAGCTTTCTTT
CSVDQGGGTEAFF
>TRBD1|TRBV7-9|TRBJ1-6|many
TGTGCCAGCAGCTTAGGGACAGGGGGTATGGAATCACCCCTCCACTTT
CASSLGTGGMESPLHF
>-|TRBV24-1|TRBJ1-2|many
TGTGCCACCAGTGACCCCGTGAAGATCCGTGGCTACACCTTC
CATSDPVKIRGYTF
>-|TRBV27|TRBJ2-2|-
TGTGCCAGCAGTCGGTCGGCTAGCTCCTCCGGGGAGCTGTTTTTT
CASSRSASSSGELFF
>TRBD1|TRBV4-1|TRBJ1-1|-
TGCGCCAGCAGCCAAAATGGACAGGGGGGCACTGAAGCTTTCTTT
CASSQNGQGGTEAFF
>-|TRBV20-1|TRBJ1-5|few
TGCAGTGCCGTTACAGGCGGCAATCAGCCCCAGCATTTT
CSAVTGGNQPQHF
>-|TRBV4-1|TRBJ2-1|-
TGCGCCAGCAGCCAAGTGCTGAACAGGGATGAAGTAAAGTTCTTC
CASSQVLNRDEVKFF
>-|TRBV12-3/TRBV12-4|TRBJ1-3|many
TGTGCCAGCAGTTTTCGGCTTGGGGGAAGATCTGGAAACACCATATATTTT
CASSFRLGGRSGNTIYF
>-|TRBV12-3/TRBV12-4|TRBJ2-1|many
TGTGCCAGCACCTACATCGCCAATGAGCAGTTCTTC
CASTYIANEQFF